These 8 T cell receptor beta chains came from one sample sequenced in a study of cytotoxic CD8 clonotypes in ibrutinib-treated CLL. Using immunoSEQ multiplex PCR, the repertoire was profiled, and TCRdb retains in-frame clones only, with some absent. The repertoire holds tens of thousands of clones, with about 82% as singletons. The sample consisted of PBMCs, taken before ibrutinib treatment. These receptors were taken from a human donor with chronic lymphocytic leukemia.

In this sample, this clone turned up once. This chain joins TRBV4-1 and TRBJ2-1; 8 bases match TRBD2. Unmatched junction bases numbered 14, after V lost 4 bases and J lost 3 bases. Per the germline V gene, CDR1 is MGHRA and CDR2 is YSYEKL. The CDR3 is made up of 18 amino acids. The CDR3 loop is CASSPPPGSGTYYNEQFF. The CDR3 DNA is TGCGCCAGCAGCCCACCCCCCGGTAGCGGGACCTACTACAATGAGCAGTTCTTC.

The gene calls are TRBV19 and TRBJ1-1; a possible D gene is TRBD1 (5 bases). The germline gives CDR1 LNHDA, CDR2 SQIVND (reference sequence). Trimming took 2 bases from V and 1 from J, leaving 14 bases between them. CDR3 length: 16 residues. CDR3 protein: CASSIRTEGSNTEAFF. CDR3 in DNA: TGTGCCAGTAGTATACGGACGGAGGGGTCGAACACTGAAGCTTTCTTT.

The rearrangement links TRBV5-8 to TRBJ1-3; unclear D gene. Germline V gene sequence: CDR1 SGHTS, CDR2 YDEGEE. CDR3 size: 16 residues. V was clipped by 6 bases and J by 4 bases, with 20 bases between them. The chain's CDR3 is CASTLSSVITGNTIYF. Here the CDR3 DNA reads TGTGCCAGCACCTTATCCTCGGTTATTACCGGAAACACCATATATTTT.

This chain connects TRBV30 to TRBJ2-7; 8 bases line up with TRBD1. Germline V gene lookup returns CDR1 GTSNPN and CDR2 SVGIG (reference sequence). This CDR3 has 16 amino acids. With V trimmed by 4 bases and J by 5 bases, 16 bases remained unmatched. CDR3 region: CAWTTRGTGGSHEQYF. The CDR3 DNA follows: TGTGCCTGGACCACGAGGGGAACAGGGGGTTCCCACGAGCAGTACTTC.

This clone was found a few times. V usage is TRBV6-1 and J usage is TRBJ2-4; D not certain. The V and J ends lost 2 bases and 15 bases respectively, with 17 bases between them. Germline V gene sequence: CDR1 MNHNS, CDR2 SASEGT. CDR3 length equals 13 residues. The CDR3 DNA sequence: TGTGCCAGCAGTGAAAGGGCAGGACGTATTTGGTACTTC. Translated: CASSERAGRIWYF.

The count of this clone is one. This CDR3 reads CASSLKREGDEQFF. DNA of the CDR3: TGTGCCAGTAGTCTTAAGCGGGAGGGCGATGAGCAGTTCTTC. The V call is TRBV19, the J call TRBJ2-1; 10 bases align to TRBD2. Trimming at V came to 5 bases and at J to 8 bases, leaving 6 bases not matched to a gene. CDR1 is LNHDA and CDR2 is SQIVND in the germline V gene (reference sequence). The CDR3 runs to 14 residues.

The V and J genes are TRBV6-1 and TRBJ1-2; 10 nucleotides line up with TRBD1. The germline CDR1 and CDR2 sequences are MNHNS and SASEGT. The CDR3 length is 15 residues. Unmatched junction bases numbered 7, after V lost 6 bases and J lost 3 bases. CDR3 coding DNA: TGTGCCAGCAGGCGGGAGGGACAGGGGTACTATGGCTACACCTTC. Amino acids: CASRREGQGYYGYTF.

The chain links TRBV6-5 to TRBJ2-7; TRBD2 might be the D (5 bases). This CDR3 has 14 amino acids. With 9 bases removed from V and 2 bases from J, the gap between germline ends came to 17 bases. Looked up from germline, CDR1 is MNHEY and CDR2 is SVGAGI. CDR3: CASRKSGLAYEQYF. CDR3 nucleotides: TGTGCCAGTCGGAAATCCGGACTGGCCTACGAGCAGTACTTC.